A single sample is the source of the 6 T cell receptor beta chains below, sequenced in a study of T cell repertoires in cytomegalovirus infection. TCRdb passed the reads through MiXCR, listing each CDR3 protein once. The sample lists 70,000 to 95,000 distinct CDR3 sequences, 25% to 35% occurring once. Antigens for these TCRs are unknown. The sequences come from CD8+ T cells from cultured PBMCs, collected from culture after CMV antigen stimulation. Receptor source: a human donor in good health (CMV status not recorded). Some clones in this sample may be carry-over from other donors' samples.

This clonotype has just a few counts. The chain carries TRBV5-6 and TRBJ2-1, with D perhaps matching TRBD2 (7 bases). There are 14 residues in the CDR3. V lost 7 bases to trimming and J lost 8 bases, with 19 bases between them. CDR1 and CDR2 from the germline V gene are SGHDT and YYEEEE. CDR3 coding DNA: TGTGCCAGCGCTCCCTCGGGGGGCCTCGATGAGCAGTTCTTC. Translation gives CASAPSGGLDEQFF.

In this sample, this clonotype turned up many times. V is TRBV19 and J is TRBJ1-1; TRBD1 is a possible D gene (6 bases). Between the trimmed V and J ends, which lost 7 bases and 4 bases, there was a span of 16 bases. The CDR3 runs 14 residues. Germline CDR1 reads LNHDA; CDR2 reads SQIVND (reference sequence). In DNA, the CDR3 is TGTGCCAGTACCGCTCGGGGGGCTGGCACTGAAGCTTTCTTT. It translates to CASTARGAGTEAFF.

This clonotype was counted many times. This chain uses TRBV7-8 with TRBJ2-3, with D perhaps TRBD2 (7 bases). The CDR3 covers 17 residues. The V gene's germline CDR1 is SGHVS and CDR2 FQNEAQ. V lost 1 base and J 2 bases, leaving 16 bases between the germline ends. CDR3 protein: CASSLVVGGGDTDTQYF. CDR3 coding DNA: TGTGCCAGCAGCTTAGTGGTAGGGGGGGGGGACACAGATACGCAGTATTTT.

Notes on this clonotype: This may come from a read error, since a much larger clone is one base off. V is TRBV6-6 and J is TRBJ2-7, with D possibly being TRBD1 (6 bases). V was shortened by 7 bases and J by 0 bases, with 10 bases between the two germline ends. The CDR3 is made up of 13 amino acids. Germline lookup yields CDR1 MNHNY and CDR2 SVGAGI (reference sequence). CDR3 in DNA: TGTGCCAGCATCTTACAGGGCTCCTACGAGCAGTACTTC. Its translation is CASILQGSYEQYF.

In this sample, this clonotype turned up a few times. This rearrangement joins TRBV5-6 to TRBJ2-1; D remains unclear. Deletions cut 6 bases from V and 3 bases from J, with 7 bases between. Germline CDR1 SGHDT, CDR2 YYEEEE. This CDR3 is 12 amino acids long. The CDR3 is CASINIYNEQFF. For the CDR3, the DNA is TGTGCCAGCATAAACATCTACAATGAGCAGTTCTTC.

The gene calls are TRBV19 and TRBJ1-5; possible D gene TRBD1, 5 bases. The CDR3 has 12 amino acids. Germline V gives CDR1 LNHDA, CDR2 SQIVND (reference sequence). V was shortened by 10 bases and J by 4 bases, with 11 bases between the two germline ends. The CDR3 is CATQGGNQPQHF. The CDR3 nucleotides are TGTGCCACCCAGGGCGGGAATCAGCCCCAGCATTTT. Complete variable domain (other parts from reference TRBV19 and TRBJ1-5): DGGITQSPKYLFRKEGQNVTLSCEQNLNHDAMYWYRQDPGQGLRLIYYSQIVNDFQKGDIAEGYSVSREKKESFPLTVTSAQKNPTAFYLCATQGGNQPQHFGDGTRLSIL.